This T cell receptor (beta chain) was profiled in a study of vaccination effects on CD4 cells after COVID-19. Overall study context: Among convalescent patients, two provided samples 16 days and one week before vaccination. General study points: The study found that post-vaccine spike-reactive clones in convalescents were mainly new vaccine-induced clones. Infection-derived and vaccine-derived clones contracted markedly late after vaccination.

Only in-frame clones appear in the TCRdb table, and some are missing; sequencing was by immunoSEQ multiplex PCR. The top ten hold 29% of the sample, which has 35,000 to 55,000 clones, around 79% seen once. As for this clone: Its antigen is not known.

Germline V gene sequence: CDR1 SGHNT, CDR2 YENEEA. The CDR3 consists of 13 residues. The V gene end was trimmed by 3 bases and the J gene end by 9 bases; junction bases not matched to a gene: 7. The ViraFEST assay expanded antigen-specific CD4+ T cells with viral peptide pools before sequencing. Once cultured for around 11 days, the cells underwent separation to obtain CD4+ T cells. Infection with SARS-CoV-2 occurred in the person between March and December 2020, and PCR confirmed it. The TCR was taken from a human donor who had a prior SARS-CoV-2 infection. The chain is built from TRBV11-3 and TRBJ2-7; TRBD2 agrees at 8 bases. Sequencing was performed on CD4+ T cells from PBMCs cultured with a peptide pool, taken before COVID-19 vaccination. CDR3 in DNA: TGTGCCAGCAGCTTTACTAGCGGCGGGGCGCAGTACTTC. Protein sequence: CASSFTSGGAQYF.